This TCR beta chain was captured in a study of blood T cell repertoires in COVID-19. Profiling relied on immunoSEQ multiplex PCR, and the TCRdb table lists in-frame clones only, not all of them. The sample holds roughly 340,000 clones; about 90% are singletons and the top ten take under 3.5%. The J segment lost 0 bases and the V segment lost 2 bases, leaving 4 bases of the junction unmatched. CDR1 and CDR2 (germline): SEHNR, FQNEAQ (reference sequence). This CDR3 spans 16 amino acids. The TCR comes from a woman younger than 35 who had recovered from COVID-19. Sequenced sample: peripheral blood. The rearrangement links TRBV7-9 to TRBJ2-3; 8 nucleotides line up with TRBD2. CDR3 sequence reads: CASSLLTSDSTDTQYF. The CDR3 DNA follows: TGTGCCAGCAGCTTACTGACTAGCGATAGCACAGATACGCAGTATTTT.